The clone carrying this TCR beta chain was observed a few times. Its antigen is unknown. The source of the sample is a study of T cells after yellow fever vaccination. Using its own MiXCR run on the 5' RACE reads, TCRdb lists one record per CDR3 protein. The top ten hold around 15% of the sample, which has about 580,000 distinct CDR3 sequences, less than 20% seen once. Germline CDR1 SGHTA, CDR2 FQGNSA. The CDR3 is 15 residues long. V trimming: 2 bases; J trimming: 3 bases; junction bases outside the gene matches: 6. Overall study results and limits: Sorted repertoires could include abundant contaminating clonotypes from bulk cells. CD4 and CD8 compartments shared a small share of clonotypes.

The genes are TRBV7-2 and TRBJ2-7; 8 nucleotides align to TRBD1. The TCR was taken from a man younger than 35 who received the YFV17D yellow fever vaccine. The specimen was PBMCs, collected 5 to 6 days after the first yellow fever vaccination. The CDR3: CASSLRSGQGYEQYF. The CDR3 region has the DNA TGTGCCAGCAGCTTAAGATCTGGACAGGGCTACGAGCAGTACTTC.